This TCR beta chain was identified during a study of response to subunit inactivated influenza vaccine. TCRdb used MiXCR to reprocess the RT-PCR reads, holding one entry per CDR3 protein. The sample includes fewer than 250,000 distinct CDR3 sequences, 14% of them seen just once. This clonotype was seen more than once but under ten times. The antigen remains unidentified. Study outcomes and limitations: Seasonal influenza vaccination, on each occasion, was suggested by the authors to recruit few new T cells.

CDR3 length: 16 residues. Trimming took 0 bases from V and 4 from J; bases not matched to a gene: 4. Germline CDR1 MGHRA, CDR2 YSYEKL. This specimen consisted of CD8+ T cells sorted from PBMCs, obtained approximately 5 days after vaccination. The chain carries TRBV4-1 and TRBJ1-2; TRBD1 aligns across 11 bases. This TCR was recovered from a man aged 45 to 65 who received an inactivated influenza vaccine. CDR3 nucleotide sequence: TGCGCCAGCAGCCAAGAGCGGGACAGGGGGGCCTATGGCTACACCTTC. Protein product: CASSQERDRGAYGYTF.